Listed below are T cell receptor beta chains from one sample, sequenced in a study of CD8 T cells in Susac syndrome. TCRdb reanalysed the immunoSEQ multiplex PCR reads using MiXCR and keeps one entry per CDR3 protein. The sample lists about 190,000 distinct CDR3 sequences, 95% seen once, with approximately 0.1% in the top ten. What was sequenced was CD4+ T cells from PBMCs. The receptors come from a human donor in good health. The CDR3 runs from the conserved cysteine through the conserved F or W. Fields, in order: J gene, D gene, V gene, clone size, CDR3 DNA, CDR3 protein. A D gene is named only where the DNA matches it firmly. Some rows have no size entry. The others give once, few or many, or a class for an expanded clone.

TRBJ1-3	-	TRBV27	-	TGTGCCAGCAGTCTACGGCGGGGCTCTGGAAACACCATATATTTT	CASSLRRGSGNTIYF
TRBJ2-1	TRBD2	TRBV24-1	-	TGTGCCACCAGTGGGAGGGCTAGCGGATACAATGAGCAGTTCTTC	CATSGRASGYNEQFF
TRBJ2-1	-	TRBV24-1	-	TGTGCCACCAGCCGGGGTGGGGAGCAGTTCTTC	CATSRGGEQFF
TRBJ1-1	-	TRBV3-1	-	TGTGCCAGCAGCCAAATCGACGGGGGAGCTTTCTTT	CASSQIDGGAFF
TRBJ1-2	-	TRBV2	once	TGTGCCAGCAGTGAGGTGGGGCTTCGAGGCTACACCTTC	CASSEVGLRGYTF
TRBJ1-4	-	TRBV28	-	TGTGCCAGCCTTGAACCGAATAATGAAAAACTGTTTTTT	CASLEPNNEKLFF
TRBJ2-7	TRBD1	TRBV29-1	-	TGCAGCGTTGGAAGGGACAGTACCTACGAGCAGTACTTC	CSVGRDSTYEQYF
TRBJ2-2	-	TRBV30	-	TGTGCCTGGAGTAGACAGGCCTCGAACACCGGGGAGCTGTTTTTT	CAWSRQASNTGELFF
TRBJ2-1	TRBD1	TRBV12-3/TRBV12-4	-	TGTGCCAGCACCGGACAGGGTAACTACAATGAGCAGTTCTTC	CASTGQGNYNEQFF
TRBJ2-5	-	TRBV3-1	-	TGTGCCAGCAGCCAAGGGCTTCTCTCGGGTCTCAAATACTTC	CASSQGLLSGLKYF
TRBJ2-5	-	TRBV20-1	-	TGCAGTGTCTACAGCAAGGGTGAGACCCAGTACTTC	CSVYSKGETQYF
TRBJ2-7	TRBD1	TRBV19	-	TGTGCCAGTAGTATGGGACAGGCCCCCACCGAGCAGTACTTC	CASSMGQAPTEQYF
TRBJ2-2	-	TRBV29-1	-	TGCAGCGTTGAGGTGGGGGGTTGGACCACCGGGGAGCTGTTTTTT	CSVEVGGWTTGELFF
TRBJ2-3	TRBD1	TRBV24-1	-	TGTGCCACCAGCCCGACAGGGTTGGCAGATACGCAGTATTTT	CATSPTGLADTQYF
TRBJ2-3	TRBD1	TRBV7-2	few	TGTGCCAGCAGCCCTCAGGGGGTCGACACAGATACGCAGTATTTT	CASSPQGVDTDTQYF
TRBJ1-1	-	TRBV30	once	TGTGCCTGGAGTGTACTCGGGGCGAACACTGAAGCTTTCTTT	CAWSVLGANTEAFF
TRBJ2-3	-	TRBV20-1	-	TGCAGTGCTAGAGAAATGAGCACAGATACGCAGTATTTT	CSAREMSTDTQYF
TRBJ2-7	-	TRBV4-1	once	TGCGCCAGCAGCCAAGATACCTATCGGGGACGGGACGGCTCGTACTTC	CASSQDTYRGRDGSYF
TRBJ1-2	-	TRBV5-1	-	TGCGCCAGCAGCCAAGAAGCAGGGGACTATGGCTACACCTTC	CASSQEAGDYGYTF
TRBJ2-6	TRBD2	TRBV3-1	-	TGTGCCAGCAGCCAATTTAGCGGGGCTGGGGCCAACGTCCTGACTTTC	CASSQFSGAGANVLTF
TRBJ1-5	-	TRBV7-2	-	TGTGCCAGCAGCCGGGTAGTTCGCAATCAGCCCCAGCATTTT	CASSRVVRNQPQHF
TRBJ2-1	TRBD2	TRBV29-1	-	TGCAGCGTTGAACACCCGACTAGCGGGGATAAGCAGTTCTTC	CSVEHPTSGDKQFF
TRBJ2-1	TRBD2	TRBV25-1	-	TGTGCCAGCAGTGAACCGGGACTAGCGGACAATGAGCAGTTCTTC	CASSEPGLADNEQFF
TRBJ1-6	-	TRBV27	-	TGTGCCAGCAGTTCTACCTGGGGACTTCAATCCCTCCACTTT	CASSSTWGLQSLHF
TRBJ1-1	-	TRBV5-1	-	TGCGCCAGCAGCTCCGTACAGGGGAACACTGAAGCTTTCTTT	CASSSVQGNTEAFF
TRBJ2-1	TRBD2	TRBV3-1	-	TGTGCCAGCAGCACCCTTCCTGCGGGAGGGGGATACAATGAGCAGTTCTTC	CASSTLPAGGGYNEQFF
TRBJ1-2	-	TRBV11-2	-	TGTGCCAGCAGCTTAGGCGCAGGCAGAAACTATGGCTACACCTTC	CASSLGAGRNYGYTF
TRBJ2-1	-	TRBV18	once	TGTGCCAGCTCACCAGGTCAGGGTGCGCGGAATGAGCAGTTCTTC	CASSPGQGARNEQFF
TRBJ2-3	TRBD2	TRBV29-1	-	TGCAGCGTTGCGGGACTAGCGGATACGCAGTATTTT	CSVAGLADTQYF
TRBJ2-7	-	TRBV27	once	TGTGCCAGCAGTTTATCGATGGGGGGCGAGCAGTACTTC	CASSLSMGGEQYF
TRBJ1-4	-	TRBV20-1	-	TGCAGTGCTCCCGTGGGGAGACTTGGGGCAAAACTGTTTTTT	CSAPVGRLGAKLFF
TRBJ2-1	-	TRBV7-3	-	TGTGCCAGCAGCTTAATAGCCACTACCTTCTACAATGAGCAGTTCTTC	CASSLIATTFYNEQFF
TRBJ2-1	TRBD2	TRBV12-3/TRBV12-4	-	TGTGCCAGCAGTTTAGGCGTAGCGGGGTGCAATGAGCAGTTCTTC	CASSLGVAGCNEQFF
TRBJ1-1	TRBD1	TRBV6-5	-	TGTGCCAGCAGTTACTCGAGACAGGGGGTGGAAGCTTTCTTT	CASSYSRQGVEAFF
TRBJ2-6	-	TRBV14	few	TGTGCCAGCAGCGACTGGTCTGGGGCCAACGTCCTGACTTTC	CASSDWSGANVLTF
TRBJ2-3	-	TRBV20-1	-	TGCAGTGCCCCGGGACTTCTCGGAGTGGATACGCAGTATTTT	CSAPGLLGVDTQYF
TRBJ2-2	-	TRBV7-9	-	TGTGCCAGCAGCTCCCAAGGACTGGTCACCGGGGAGCTGTTTTTT	CASSSQGLVTGELFF
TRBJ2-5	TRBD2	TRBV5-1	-	TGCGCCAGCAGTTATAGCGGGACGGGCGAGACCCAGTACTTC	CASSYSGTGETQYF
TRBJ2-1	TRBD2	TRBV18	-	TGTGCCAGCTCAGACAAGCGGGATCCGACCTACAATGAGCAGTTCTTC	CASSDKRDPTYNEQFF
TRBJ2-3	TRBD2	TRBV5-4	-	TGTGCCAGCAGCTTGTTCGGGAGGCTCCCCACAGATACGCAGTATTTT	CASSLFGRLPTDTQYF
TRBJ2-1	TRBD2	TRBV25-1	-	TGTGCCAGCAGATCTAGCGGGGGGAATGAGCAGTTCTTC	CASRSSGGNEQFF
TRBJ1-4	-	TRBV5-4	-	TGTGCCAGCAGCTTGGGGACGGGGCGCACTAATGAAAAACTGTTTTTT	CASSLGTGRTNEKLFF
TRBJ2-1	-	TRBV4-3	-	TGCGCCAGCAGCCAAGATCCAGGGGCCCACAATGAGCAGTTCTTC	CASSQDPGAHNEQFF
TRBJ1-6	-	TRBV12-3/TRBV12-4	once	TGTGCCAGCAGTTGGTTGTACAATTCACCCCTCCACTTT	CASSWLYNSPLHF
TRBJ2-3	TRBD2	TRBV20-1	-	TGCAGTGCTAGAGCGGGACTAGCTACTGCCACAGATACGCAGTATTTT	CSARAGLATATDTQYF
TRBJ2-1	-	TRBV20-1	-	TGCAGCATGCAGGCGTTCGATTACAATGAGCAGTTCTTC	CSMQAFDYNEQFF
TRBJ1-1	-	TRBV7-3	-	TGTGCCAGCAGCTTCAATCTTAACACTGAAGCTTTCTTT	CASSFNLNTEAFF
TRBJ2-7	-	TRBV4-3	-	TGCGCCAGCAGCCAAGATCATGACAGCCCCCGGTCGGAGCAGTACTTC	CASSQDHDSPRSEQYF
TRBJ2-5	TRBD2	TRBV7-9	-	TGTGCCAGCAGCCTAGGGACTAGCTCGAACCAAGAGACCCAGTACTTC	CASSLGTSSNQETQYF
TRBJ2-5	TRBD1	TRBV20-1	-	TGCAGTGCTAGAGGAGACAGGGGTCAGGAAGAGACCCAGTACTTC	CSARGDRGQEETQYF
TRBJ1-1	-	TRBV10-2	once	TGCGCCAGCACTGAAGGACACACTGAAGCTTTCTTT	CASTEGHTEAFF
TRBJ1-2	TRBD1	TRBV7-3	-	TGTGCCAGCAGCAGTACAGGGGATGGCTACACCTTC	CASSSTGDGYTF
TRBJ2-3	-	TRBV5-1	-	TGCGCCAGCAGCTCCGGGACTCAACCCACAGATACGCAGTATTTT	CASSSGTQPTDTQYF
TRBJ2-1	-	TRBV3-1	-	TGTGCCAGCAGCGGACCCGGAAGCGATGAGCAGTTCTTC	CASSGPGSDEQFF
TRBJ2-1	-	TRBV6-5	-	TGTGCCAGCAGTAATCTAGTCTACGGTGAGCAGTTCTTC	CASSNLVYGEQFF